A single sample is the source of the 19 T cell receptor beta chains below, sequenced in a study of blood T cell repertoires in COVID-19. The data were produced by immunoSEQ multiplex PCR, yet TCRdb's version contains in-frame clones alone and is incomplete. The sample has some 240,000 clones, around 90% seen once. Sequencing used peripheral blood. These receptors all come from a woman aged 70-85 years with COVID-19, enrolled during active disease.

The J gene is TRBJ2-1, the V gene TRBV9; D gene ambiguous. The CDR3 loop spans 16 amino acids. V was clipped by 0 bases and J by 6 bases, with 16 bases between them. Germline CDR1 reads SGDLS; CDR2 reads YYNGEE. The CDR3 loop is CASSVEGWSRVNEQFF. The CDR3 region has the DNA TGTGCCAGCAGCGTAGAAGGCTGGAGTCGGGTCAATGAGCAGTTCTTC.

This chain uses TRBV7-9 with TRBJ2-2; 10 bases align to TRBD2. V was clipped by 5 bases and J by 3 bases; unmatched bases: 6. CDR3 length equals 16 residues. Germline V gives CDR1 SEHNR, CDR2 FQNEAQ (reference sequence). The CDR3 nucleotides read TGTGCCAGCAGCCCACCTAGCGGGAGCGACACCGGGGAGCTGTTTTTT. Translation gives CASSPPSGSDTGELFF. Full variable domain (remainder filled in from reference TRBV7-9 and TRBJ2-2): DTGVSQNPRHKITKRGQNVTFRCDPISEHNRLYWYRQTLGQGPEFLTYFQNEAQLEKSRLLSDRFSAERPKGSFSTLEIQRTEQGDSAMYLCASSPPSGSDTGELFFGEGSRLTVL.

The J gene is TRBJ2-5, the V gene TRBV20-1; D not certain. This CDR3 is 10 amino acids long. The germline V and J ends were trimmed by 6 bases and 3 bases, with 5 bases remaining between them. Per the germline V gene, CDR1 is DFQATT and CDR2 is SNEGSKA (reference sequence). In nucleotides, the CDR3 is TGCAGTGCAAACAAAGAGACCCAGTACTTC. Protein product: CSANKETQYF.

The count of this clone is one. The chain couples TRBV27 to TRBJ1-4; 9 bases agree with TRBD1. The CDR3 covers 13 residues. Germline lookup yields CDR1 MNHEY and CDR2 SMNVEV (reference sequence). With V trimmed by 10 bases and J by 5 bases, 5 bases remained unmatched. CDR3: CATRTGANEKLFF. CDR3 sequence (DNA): TGTGCCACAAGGACAGGGGCGAATGAAAAACTGTTTTTT.

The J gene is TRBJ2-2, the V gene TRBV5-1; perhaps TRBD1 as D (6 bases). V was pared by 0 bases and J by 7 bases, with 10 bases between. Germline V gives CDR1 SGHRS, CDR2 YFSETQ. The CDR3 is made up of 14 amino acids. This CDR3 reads CASSLEAGVGELFF. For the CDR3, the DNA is TGCGCCAGCAGCTTGGAGGCAGGGGTCGGGGAGCTGTTTTTT.

The CDR3 region is CASGLVPGGELFF. DNA of the CDR3: TGTGCTAGTGGTTTGGTCCCAGGGGGGGAGCTGTTTTTT. The chain links TRBV12-5 to TRBJ2-2; the D gene is possibly TRBD1 (5 bases). Germline V gives CDR1 LGHNT, CDR2 FRNRAP. CDR3 size: 13 residues. The V and J ends lost 0 bases and 8 bases respectively, with 7 bases between them.

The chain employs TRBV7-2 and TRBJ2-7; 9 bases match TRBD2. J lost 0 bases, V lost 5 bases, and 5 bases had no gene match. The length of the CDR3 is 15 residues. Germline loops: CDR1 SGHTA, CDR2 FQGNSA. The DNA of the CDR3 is TGTGCCAGCAGCACGACTAGCGGAGGCTCCTACGAGCAGTACTTC. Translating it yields CASSTTSGGSYEQYF. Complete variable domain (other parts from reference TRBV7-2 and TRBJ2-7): GAGVSQSPSNKVTEKGKDVELRCDPISGHTALYWYRQSLGQGLEFLIYFQGNSAPDKSGLPSDRFSAERTGGSVSTLTIQRTQQEDSAVYLCASSTTSGGSYEQYFGPGTRLTVT.

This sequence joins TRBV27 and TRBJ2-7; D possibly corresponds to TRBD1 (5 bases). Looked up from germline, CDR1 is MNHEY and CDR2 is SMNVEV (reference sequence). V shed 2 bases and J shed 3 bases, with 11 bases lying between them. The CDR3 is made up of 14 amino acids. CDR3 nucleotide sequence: TGTGCCAGCAGTTTACATGAAGGGGACTACGAGCAGTACTTC. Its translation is CASSLHEGDYEQYF.

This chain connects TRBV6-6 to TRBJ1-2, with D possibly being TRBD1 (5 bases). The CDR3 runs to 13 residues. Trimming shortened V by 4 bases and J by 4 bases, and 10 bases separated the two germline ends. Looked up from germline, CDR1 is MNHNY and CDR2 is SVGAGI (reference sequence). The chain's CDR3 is CASSFNRPYGYTF. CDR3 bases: TGTGCCAGCAGTTTCAACAGGCCCTATGGCTACACCTTC.

The CDR3 DNA reads TGTGCCAGCAGCTGGCAGGCAAATCAGCCCCAGCATTTT. The encoded protein is CASSWQANQPQHF. The chain is built from TRBV7-2 and TRBJ1-5; D ambiguous. This CDR3 has 13 amino acids. The germline gives CDR1 SGHTA, CDR2 FQGNSA. The V and J ends lost 4 bases and 4 bases respectively, with 8 bases between them. The entire variable domain, with the rest obtained from reference TRBV7-2 and TRBJ1-5, is as follows: GAGVSQSPSNKVTEKGKDVELRCDPISGHTALYWYRQSLGQGLEFLIYFQGNSAPDKSGLPSDRFSAERTGGSVSTLTIQRTQQEDSAVYLCASSWQANQPQHFGDGTRLSIL.

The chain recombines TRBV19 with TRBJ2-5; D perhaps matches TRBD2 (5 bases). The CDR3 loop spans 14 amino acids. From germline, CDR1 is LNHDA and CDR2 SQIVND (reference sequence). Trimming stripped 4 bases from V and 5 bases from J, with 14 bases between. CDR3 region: CASSTPRPGETQYF. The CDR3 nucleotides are TGTGCCAGTAGTACACCCCGGCCGGGGGAGACCCAGTACTTC.

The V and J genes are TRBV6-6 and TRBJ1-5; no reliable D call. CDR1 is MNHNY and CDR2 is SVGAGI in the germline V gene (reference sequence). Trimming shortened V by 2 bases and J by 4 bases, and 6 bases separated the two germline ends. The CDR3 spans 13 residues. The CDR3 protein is CASSYEVNQPQHF. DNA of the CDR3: TGTGCCAGCAGTTACGAGGTTAATCAGCCCCAGCATTTT.

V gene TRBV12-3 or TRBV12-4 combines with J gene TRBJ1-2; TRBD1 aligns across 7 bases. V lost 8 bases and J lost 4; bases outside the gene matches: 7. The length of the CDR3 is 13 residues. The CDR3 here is CASSPGQIYGYTF. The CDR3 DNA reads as TGTGCCAGCTCTCCGGGACAGATCTATGGCTACACCTTC.

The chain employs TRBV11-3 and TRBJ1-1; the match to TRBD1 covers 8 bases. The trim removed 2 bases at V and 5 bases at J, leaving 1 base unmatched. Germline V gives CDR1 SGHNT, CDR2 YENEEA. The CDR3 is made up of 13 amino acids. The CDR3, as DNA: TGTGCCAGCAGCTTACGACAGGGGACTGAAGCTTTCTTT. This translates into CASSLRQGTEAFF.

This CDR3 is CASSPRGLYGYTF. The CDR3 nucleotides read TGTGCCAGCAGCCCCAGGGGCCTCTATGGCTACACCTTC. The gene calls are TRBV11-3 and TRBJ1-2, with D possibly being TRBD1 (6 bases). Germline loops: CDR1 SGHNT, CDR2 YENEEA. The CDR3 consists of 13 residues. Trimming took 5 bases from V and 4 from J, leaving 11 bases between them.

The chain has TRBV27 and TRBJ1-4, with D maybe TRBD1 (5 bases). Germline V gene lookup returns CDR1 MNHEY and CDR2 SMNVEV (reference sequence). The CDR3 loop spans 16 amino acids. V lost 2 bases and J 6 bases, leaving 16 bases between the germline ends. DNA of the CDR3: TGTGCCAGCAGTTTACAGCGGGGGTGGGGCGATGAAAAACTGTTTTTT. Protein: CASSLQRGWGDEKLFF.

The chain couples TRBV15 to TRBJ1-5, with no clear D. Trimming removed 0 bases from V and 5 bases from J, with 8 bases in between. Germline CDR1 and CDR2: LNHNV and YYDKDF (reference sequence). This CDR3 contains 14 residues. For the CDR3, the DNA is TGTGCCACCAGCAGAGAGTTGAGCGATCAGCCCCAGCATTTT. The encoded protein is CATSRELSDQPQHF.

The CDR3 reads CASSMGTSGIRYEQYF. CDR3 nucleotide sequence: TGTGCCAGCAGCATGGGGACTAGCGGAATTCGATACGAGCAGTACTTC. The chain uses TRBV14 and TRBJ2-7; 11 bases line up with TRBD2. The CDR3 sequence is 16 residues long. The germline gives CDR1 SGHDN, CDR2 FVKESK. Germline trimming cut 5 bases from V and 4 bases from J; bases unmatched to any gene: 10.

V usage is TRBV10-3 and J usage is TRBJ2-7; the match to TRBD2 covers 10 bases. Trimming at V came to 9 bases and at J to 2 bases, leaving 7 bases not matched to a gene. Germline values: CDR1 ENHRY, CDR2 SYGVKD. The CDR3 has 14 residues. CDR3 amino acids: CAIQSGTSAYEQYF. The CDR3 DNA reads TGTGCCATTCAATCGGGGACTAGCGCCTACGAGCAGTACTTC.